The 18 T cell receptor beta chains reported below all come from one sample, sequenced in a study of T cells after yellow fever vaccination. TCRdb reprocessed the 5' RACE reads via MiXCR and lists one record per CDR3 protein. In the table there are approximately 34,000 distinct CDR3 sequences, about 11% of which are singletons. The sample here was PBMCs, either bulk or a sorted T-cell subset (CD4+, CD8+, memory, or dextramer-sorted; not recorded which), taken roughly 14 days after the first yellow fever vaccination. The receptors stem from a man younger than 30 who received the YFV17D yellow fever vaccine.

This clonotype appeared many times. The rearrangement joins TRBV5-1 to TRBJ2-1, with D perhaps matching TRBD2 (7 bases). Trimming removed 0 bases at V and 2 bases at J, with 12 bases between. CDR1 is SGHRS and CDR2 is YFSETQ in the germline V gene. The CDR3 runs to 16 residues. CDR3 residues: CASSLGWGGPYNEQFF. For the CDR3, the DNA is TGCGCCAGCAGCTTGGGATGGGGGGGCCCCTACAATGAGCAGTTCTTC.

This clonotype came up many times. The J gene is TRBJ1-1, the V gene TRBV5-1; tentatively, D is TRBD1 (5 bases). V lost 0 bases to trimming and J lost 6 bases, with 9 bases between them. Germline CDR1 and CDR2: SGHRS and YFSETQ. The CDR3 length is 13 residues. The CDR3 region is CASSLDPTAEAFF. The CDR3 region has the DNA TGCGCCAGCAGCTTGGATCCGACAGCTGAAGCTTTCTTT. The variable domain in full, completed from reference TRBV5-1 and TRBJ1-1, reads KAGVTQTPRYLIKTRGQQVTLSCSPISGHRSVSWYQQTPGQGLQFLFEYFSETQRNKGNFPGRFSGRQFSNSRSEMNVSTLELGDSALYLCASSLDPTAEAFFGQGTRLTVV.

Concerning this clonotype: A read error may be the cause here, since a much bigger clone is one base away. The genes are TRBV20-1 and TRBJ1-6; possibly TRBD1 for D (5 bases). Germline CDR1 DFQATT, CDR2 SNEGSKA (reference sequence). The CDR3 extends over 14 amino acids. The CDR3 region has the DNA TGCAGTGCTAGAAGCGGGGGAGGTAATTCACCCCTCAACTTT. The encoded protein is CSARSGGGNSPLNF.

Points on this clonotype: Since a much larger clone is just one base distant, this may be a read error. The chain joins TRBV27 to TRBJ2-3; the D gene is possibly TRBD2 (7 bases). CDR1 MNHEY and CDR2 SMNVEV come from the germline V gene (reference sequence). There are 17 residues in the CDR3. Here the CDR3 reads CSSSSGRGGGSTDTQYF. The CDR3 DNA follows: TGTTCCAGCAGTTCTGGACGTGGGGGGGGCAGCACAGATACGCAGTATTTT.

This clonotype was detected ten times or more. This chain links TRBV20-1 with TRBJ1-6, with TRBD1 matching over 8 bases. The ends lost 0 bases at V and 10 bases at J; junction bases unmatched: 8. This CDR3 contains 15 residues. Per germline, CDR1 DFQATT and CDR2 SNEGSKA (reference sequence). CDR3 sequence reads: CSARDPRTGYSPLHF. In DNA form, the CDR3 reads TGCAGTGCTAGAGATCCTAGGACAGGGTACTCACCCCTCCACTTT.

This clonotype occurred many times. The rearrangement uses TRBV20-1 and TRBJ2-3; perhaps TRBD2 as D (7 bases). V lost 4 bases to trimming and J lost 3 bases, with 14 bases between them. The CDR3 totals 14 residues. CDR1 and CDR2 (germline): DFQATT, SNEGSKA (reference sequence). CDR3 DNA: TGCAGTGCTACCCGCGGGGGCTGGACAGATACGCAGTATTTT. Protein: CSATRGGWTDTQYF.

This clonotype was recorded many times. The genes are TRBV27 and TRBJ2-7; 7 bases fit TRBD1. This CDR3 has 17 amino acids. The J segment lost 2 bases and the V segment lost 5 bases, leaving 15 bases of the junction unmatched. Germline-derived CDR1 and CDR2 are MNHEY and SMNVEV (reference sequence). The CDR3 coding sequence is TGTGCCAGCAGTCCGTTCCTTGACAGGGTCGGGACCTACGAGCAGTACTTC. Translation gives CASSPFLDRVGTYEQYF.

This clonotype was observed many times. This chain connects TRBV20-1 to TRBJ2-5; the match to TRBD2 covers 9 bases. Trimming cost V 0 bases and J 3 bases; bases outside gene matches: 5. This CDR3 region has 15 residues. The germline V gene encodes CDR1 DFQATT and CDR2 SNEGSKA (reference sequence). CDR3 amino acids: CSARDLRLAEETQYF. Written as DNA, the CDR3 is TGCAGTGCTAGAGATTTGCGACTAGCGGAAGAGACCCAGTACTTC.

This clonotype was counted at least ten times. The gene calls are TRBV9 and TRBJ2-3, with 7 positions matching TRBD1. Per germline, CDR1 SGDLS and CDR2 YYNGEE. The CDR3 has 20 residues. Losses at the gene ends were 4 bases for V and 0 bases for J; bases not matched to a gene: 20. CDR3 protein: CASSTTGLGTVFASTDTQYF. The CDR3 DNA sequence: TGTGCCAGCAGCACCACCGGGCTGGGGACAGTTTTTGCTAGCACAGATACGCAGTATTTT.

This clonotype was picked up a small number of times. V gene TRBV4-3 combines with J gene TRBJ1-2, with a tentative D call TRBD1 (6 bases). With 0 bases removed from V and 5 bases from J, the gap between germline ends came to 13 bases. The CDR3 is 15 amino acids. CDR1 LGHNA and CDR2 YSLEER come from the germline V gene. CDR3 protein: CASSQDSTGSYGYTF. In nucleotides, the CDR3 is TGCGCCAGCAGCCAAGATTCCACAGGGAGTTATGGCTACACCTTC.

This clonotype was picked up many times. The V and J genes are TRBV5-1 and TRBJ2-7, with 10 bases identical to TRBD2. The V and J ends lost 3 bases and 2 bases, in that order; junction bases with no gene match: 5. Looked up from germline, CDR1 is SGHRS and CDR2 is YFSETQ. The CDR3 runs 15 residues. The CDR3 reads CASSWGTSETYEQYF. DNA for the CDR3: TGCGCCAGCAGCTGGGGGACTAGCGAAACCTACGAGCAGTACTTC.

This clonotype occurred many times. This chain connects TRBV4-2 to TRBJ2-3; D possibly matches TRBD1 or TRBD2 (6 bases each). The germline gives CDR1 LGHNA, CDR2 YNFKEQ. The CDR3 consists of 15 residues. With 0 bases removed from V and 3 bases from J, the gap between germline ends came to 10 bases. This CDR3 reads CASSQDWGATDTQYF. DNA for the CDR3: TGTGCCAGCAGCCAAGATTGGGGGGCGACAGATACGCAGTATTTT.

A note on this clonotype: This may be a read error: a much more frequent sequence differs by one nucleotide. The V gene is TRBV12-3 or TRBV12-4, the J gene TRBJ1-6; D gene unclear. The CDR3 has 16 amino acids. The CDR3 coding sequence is TGTGCCAACAGTTCCGGCGGATTCTCCTATAATTCACCCCTCCACTTT. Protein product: CANSSGGFSYNSPLHF.

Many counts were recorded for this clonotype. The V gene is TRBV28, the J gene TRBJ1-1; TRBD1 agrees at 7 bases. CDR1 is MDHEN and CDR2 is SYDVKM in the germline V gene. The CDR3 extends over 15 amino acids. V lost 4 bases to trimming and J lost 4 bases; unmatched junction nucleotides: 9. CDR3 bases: TGTGCCAGCAGTTCCCCCAGGGGGGCGCGCACTGAAGCTTTCTTT. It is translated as CASSSPRGARTEAFF.

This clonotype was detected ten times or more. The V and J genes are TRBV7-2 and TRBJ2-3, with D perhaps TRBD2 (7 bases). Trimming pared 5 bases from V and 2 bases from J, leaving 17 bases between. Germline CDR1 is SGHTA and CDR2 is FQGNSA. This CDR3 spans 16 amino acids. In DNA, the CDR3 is TGTGCCAGCAGCGAACGGAGGGGGGGGGACACAGATACGCAGTATTTT. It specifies CASSERRGGDTDTQYF.

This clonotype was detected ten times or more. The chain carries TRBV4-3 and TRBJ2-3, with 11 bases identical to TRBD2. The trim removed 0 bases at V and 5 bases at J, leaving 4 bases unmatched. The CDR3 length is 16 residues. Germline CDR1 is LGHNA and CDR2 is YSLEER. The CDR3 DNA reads TGCGCCAGCAGCCAAGAGGCTAGCGGGGGGATAGATACGCAGTATTTT. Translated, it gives CASSQEASGGIDTQYF.

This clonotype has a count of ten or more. The CDR3 protein is CASSRRAASGTDTQYF. For the CDR3, the DNA is TGCGCCAGCAGCCGGCGGGCAGCCTCAGGCACAGATACGCAGTATTTT. The V gene is TRBV4-3, the J gene TRBJ2-3; TRBD2 is a possible D gene (5 bases). CDR1 and CDR2 (germline): LGHNA, YSLEER. There are 16 residues in the CDR3. The V end lost 4 bases, the J end lost 1 base, and 15 bases lay between the germline ends.

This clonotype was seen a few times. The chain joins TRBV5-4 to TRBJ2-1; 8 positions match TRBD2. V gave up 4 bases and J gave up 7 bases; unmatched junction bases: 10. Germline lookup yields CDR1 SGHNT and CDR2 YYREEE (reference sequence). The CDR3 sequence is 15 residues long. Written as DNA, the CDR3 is TGTGCCAGCAGCCCCCCGGGGGGGCCTTGGAATGAGCAGTTCTTC. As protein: CASSPPGGPWNEQFF.